The 19 T cell receptor beta chains below were found in one sample sequenced in a study of cytomegalovirus exposure and HLA in healthy donors. With 60 Vbeta and 13 Jbeta primers, the PCR was carried out. Sequencing used immunoSEQ multiplex PCR; TCRdb keeps in-frame clones, though not all of them. The sample includes tens of thousands of clones, more than 70% of them seen just once. Sequencing was performed on PBMCs. All receptors derive from a man in his fifties in good health and CMV-seropositive.

The chain is built from TRBV5-1 and TRBJ2-1; TRBD2 agrees at 12 bases. Trimming at V came to 1 base and at J to 6 bases, leaving 8 bases not matched to a gene. The CDR3 runs to 17 residues. The germline gives CDR1 SGHRS, CDR2 YFSETQ. The DNA of the CDR3 is TGCGCCAGCAGCTTGAACCTAGCGGGGGGGACGTCCAATGAGCAGTTCTTC. Translation: CASSLNLAGGTSNEQFF.

The rearrangement uses TRBV11-3 and TRBJ2-7; D perhaps matches TRBD1 (5 bases). Trimming pared 1 base from V and 2 bases from J, leaving 15 bases between. There are 16 residues in the CDR3. The germline CDR1 and CDR2 sequences are SGHNT and YENEEA. The CDR3 DNA sequence: TGTGCCAGCAGCTTAGGCGGACACCTTGATACCTACGAGCAGTACTTC. Translating it yields CASSLGGHLDTYEQYF.

The J gene is TRBJ2-1, the V gene TRBV7-9; 8 bases map to TRBD2. Germline CDR1 SEHNR, CDR2 FQNEAQ (reference sequence). This CDR3 comprises 17 residues. Unmatched junction bases numbered 18, after V lost 4 bases and J lost 10 bases. The DNA for the CDR3 is TGTGCCAGCAGCTCCGTGGTAGGGACTAGGACCACCCGGGAGCAGTTCTTC. Protein product: CASSSVVGTRTTREQFF.

The chain uses TRBV6-5 and TRBJ2-7, with D possibly being TRBD2 (5 bases). Trimming removed 6 bases from V and 1 base from J, with 16 bases in between. From germline, CDR1 is MNHEY and CDR2 SVGAGI. The CDR3 covers 15 residues. Here the CDR3 reads CASSYQFRGSYEQYF. The CDR3, as DNA: TGTGCCAGCAGCTACCAATTCCGGGGATCCTACGAGCAGTACTTC.

Concerning this clone: Other DNA sequences in this sample translate to the same CDR3. The rearrangement uses TRBV7-9 and TRBJ2-7, with 11 bases lining up with TRBD1. Per germline, CDR1 SEHNR and CDR2 FQNEAQ (reference sequence). This CDR3 is 14 amino acids long. Trimming cost V 4 bases and J 4 bases; bases outside gene matches: 3. CDR3 sequence (DNA): TGTGCCAGCAGCTCGGACAGGGGGCGATACGAGCAGTACTTC. Residues: CASSSDRGRYEQYF.

The V and J genes are TRBV4-3 and TRBJ2-5, with D perhaps matching TRBD1 (5 bases). The J call may be wrong; the DNA end is better matched by TRBJ2-7. The CDR3 totals 17 residues. Germline V lookup: CDR1 LGHNA, CDR2 YSLEER. The CDR3 DNA follows: TGCGCCAGCAGGCGAACTTACAGGTCCCCGAGTTACGACGAGCAGTACTTC. Translated, it gives CASRRTYRSPSYDEQYF.

The CDR3 loop reads CASSAAVPSSYNSPLHF. In DNA, the CDR3 is TGTGCCAGCTCCGCCGCGGTTCCGAGCTCCTATAATTCACCCCTCCACTTT. The rearrangement links TRBV18 to TRBJ1-6; no clear D gene. This CDR3 contains 17 residues. The V end was cut by 6 bases, the J end by 0 bases, with 15 bases between. CDR1 is KGHSH, CDR2 LQKENI, per germline.

CDR3 region: CASSMDRSYEQYF. The CDR3 DNA sequence: TGTGCCAGTAGTATGGACAGGAGCTACGAGCAGTACTTC. The chain carries TRBV19 and TRBJ2-7; 7 nucleotides align to TRBD1. Trimming at V came to 3 bases and at J to 3 bases, leaving 2 bases not matched to a gene. From germline, CDR1 is LNHDA and CDR2 SQIVND (reference sequence). CDR3 length: 13 amino acids.

In regard to this clone: This sample includes further DNA sequences coding for the same CDR3. This chain connects TRBV4-3 to TRBJ2-1, with no clear D. Germline V CDR1 and CDR2: LGHNA, YSLEER. The CDR3 runs to 17 residues. V was shortened by 0 bases and J by 3 bases, with 15 bases between the two germline ends. The CDR3 loop reads CASSQDMIVLVYNEQFF. The CDR3 nucleotides are TGCGCCAGCAGCCAAGATATGATCGTACTTGTCTACAATGAGCAGTTCTTC.

In this sample, this clone turned up once. The CDR3 nucleotides read TGTGCCAGCAGCCCCCCTTCAGCGGGGGCCTTTAATGAGCAGTTCTTC. Its protein product is CASSPPSAGAFNEQFF. The chain carries TRBV4-2 and TRBJ2-1, with 8 bases aligning to TRBD2. The CDR3 has 16 residues. The V gene end was trimmed by 4 bases and the J gene end by 7 bases; junction bases not matched to a gene: 12. CDR1 is LGHNA, CDR2 YNFKEQ, per germline.

The chain joins TRBV4-2 to TRBJ2-1; D is possibly TRBD1 (6 bases). From germline, CDR1 is LGHNA and CDR2 YNFKEQ. V was clipped by 5 bases and J by 10 bases, with 15 bases between them. This CDR3 region has 13 residues. CDR3 nucleotides: TGTGCCAGCAGCTTGGGTGGGGGCAGGGAGCAGTTCTTC. This sequence encodes CASSLGGGREQFF.

The chain couples TRBV7-6 to TRBJ2-2; 9 bases match TRBD2. The CDR3 is 16 amino acids. Germline V gene sequence: CDR1 SGHVS, CDR2 FNYEAQ. With 2 bases clipped from V and 4 bases from J, the junction kept 5 bases outside the gene matches. The CDR3 DNA reads as TGTGCCAGCAGCTTATCTCCTAGCGGGGCCACCGGGGAGCTGTTTTTT. Translated: CASSLSPSGATGELFF.

Points on this clone: The junction and the germline gene differ at one end; a read error may be behind it. The chain is built from TRBV18 and TRBJ1-5; D perhaps matches TRBD1 (6 bases). This CDR3 is built from 15 residues. The germline gives CDR1 KGHSH, CDR2 LQKENI. CDR3 amino acids: CASSPSSGGNQPQHF. CDR3 sequence (DNA): TGTGCCAGCTCACCCTCTTCGGGGGGCAACCAGCCCCAGCATTTT.

The table lists this clone with a few counts. This rearrangement joins TRBV19 to TRBJ2-5, with TRBD2 matching 7 bases. J was trimmed by 7 bases and V by 7 bases; bases with no gene match: 12. CDR1 is LNHDA, CDR2 SQIVND, per germline (reference sequence). The CDR3 extends over 14 amino acids. CDR3 sequence: CASTQPGRPWTQYF. CDR3 sequence (DNA): TGTGCCAGTACCCAACCCGGGAGGCCATGGACCCAGTACTTC.

This sequence joins TRBV5-1 and TRBJ1-1, with TRBD1 as a possible D gene (6 bases). V was cut by 4 bases and J by 0 bases, with 16 bases left in between. The CDR3 runs to 16 residues. Germline CDR1 is SGHRS and CDR2 is YFSETQ. CDR3 bases: TGCGCCAGCAGCGGGAGCCTTACAGGGTTGAACACTGAAGCTTTCTTT. Its translation: CASSGSLTGLNTEAFF.

This rearrangement joins TRBV27 to TRBJ1-5, with D possibly matching TRBD1 (6 bases). Looked up from germline, CDR1 is MNHEY and CDR2 is SMNVEV (reference sequence). The CDR3 contains 16 residues. Deletions cut 10 bases from V and 1 base from J, with 20 bases between. This chain's CDR3 is CATNQGRVRSNQPQHF. Here the CDR3 DNA reads TGTGCCACCAACCAGGGGCGGGTAAGAAGCAATCAGCCCCAGCATTTT.

The rearrangement joins TRBV7-2 to TRBJ2-1; D perhaps matches TRBD2 (5 bases). Trimming stripped 1 base from V and 0 bases from J, with 10 bases between. Germline values: CDR1 SGHTA, CDR2 FQGNSA. This CDR3 comprises 16 residues. CDR3 amino acids: CASSLGGASSYNEQFF. The CDR3 DNA reads TGTGCCAGCAGCTTAGGGGGAGCGAGCTCCTACAATGAGCAGTTCTTC.

Concerning this clone itself: Relative to the germline gene, one junction end is altered; a read error may explain this. The sample carries other DNA sequences with the same CDR3. The chain is built from TRBV4-3 and TRBJ2-1; D gene ambiguous. This CDR3 spans 17 amino acids. The germline CDR1 and CDR2 sequences are LGHNA and YSLEER. CDR3 bases: TGCGCCAGCAGCCAACATATGATAGTCCTCATCTACCATGAGCCGTTCTTC. As protein: CASSQHMIVLIYHEPFF.

V gene TRBV27 combines with J gene TRBJ1-1, with 7 bases identical to TRBD1. The length of the CDR3 is 12 residues. The germline gives CDR1 MNHEY, CDR2 SMNVEV (reference sequence). V was pared by 1 base and J by 13 bases, with 6 bases of the junction left unmatched. CDR3 loop: CASSLWGDRVFF. In DNA form, the CDR3 reads TGTGCCAGCAGTTTATGGGGGGACAGAGTTTTCTTT.